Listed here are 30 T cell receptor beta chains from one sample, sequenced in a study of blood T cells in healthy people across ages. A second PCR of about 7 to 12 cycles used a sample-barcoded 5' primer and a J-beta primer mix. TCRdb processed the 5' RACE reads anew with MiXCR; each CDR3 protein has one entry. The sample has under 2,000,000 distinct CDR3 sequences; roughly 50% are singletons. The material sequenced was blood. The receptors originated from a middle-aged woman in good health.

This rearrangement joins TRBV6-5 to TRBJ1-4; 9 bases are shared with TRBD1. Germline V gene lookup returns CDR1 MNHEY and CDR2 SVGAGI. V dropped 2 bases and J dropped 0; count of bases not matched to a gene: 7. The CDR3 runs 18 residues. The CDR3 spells CASSYGTGTLTTNEKLFF. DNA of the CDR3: TGTGCCAGCAGTTACGGGACAGGGACCCTGACAACTAATGAAAAACTGTTTTTT.

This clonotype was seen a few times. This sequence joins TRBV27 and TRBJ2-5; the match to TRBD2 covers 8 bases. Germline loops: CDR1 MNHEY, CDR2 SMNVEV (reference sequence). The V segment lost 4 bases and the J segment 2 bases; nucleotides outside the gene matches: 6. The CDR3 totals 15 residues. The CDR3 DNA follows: TGTGCCAGCAGTTCCTTCGGGACTAGACAAGAGACCCAGTACTTC. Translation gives CASSSFGTRQETQYF.

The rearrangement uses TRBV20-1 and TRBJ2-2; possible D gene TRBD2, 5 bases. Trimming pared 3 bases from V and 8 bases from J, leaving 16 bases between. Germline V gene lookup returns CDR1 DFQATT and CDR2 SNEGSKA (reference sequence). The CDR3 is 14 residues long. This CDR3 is CSASSDTRGGELFF. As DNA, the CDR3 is TGCAGTGCTAGTTCAGACACTCGGGGAGGGGAGCTGTTTTTT.

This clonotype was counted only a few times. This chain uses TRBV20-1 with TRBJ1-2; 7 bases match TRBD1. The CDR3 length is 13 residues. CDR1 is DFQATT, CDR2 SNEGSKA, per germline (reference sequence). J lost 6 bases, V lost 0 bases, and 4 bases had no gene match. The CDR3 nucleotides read TGCAGTGCTAGAGAGACAGGGAAGGATGGCTACACCTTC. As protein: CSARETGKDGYTF.

The CDR3 DNA reads TGTGCCAGCAGCTTAGGGGGCCTCCCTGAAAAACTGTTTTTT. Its translation is CASSLGGLPEKLFF. The chain uses TRBV7-2 and TRBJ1-4; D may be TRBD1 (5 bases). From germline, CDR1 is SGHTA and CDR2 FQGNSA. V shed 1 base and J shed 7 bases, with 10 bases lying between them. The CDR3 is made up of 14 amino acids.

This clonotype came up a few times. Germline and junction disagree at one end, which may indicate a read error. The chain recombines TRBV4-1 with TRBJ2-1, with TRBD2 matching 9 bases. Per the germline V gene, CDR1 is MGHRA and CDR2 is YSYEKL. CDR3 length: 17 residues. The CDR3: CASSQDLAGGAYNEQFF. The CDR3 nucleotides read TGTGCCAGCAGCCAAGATTTGGCGGGGGGGGCCTACAATGAGCAGTTCTTC.

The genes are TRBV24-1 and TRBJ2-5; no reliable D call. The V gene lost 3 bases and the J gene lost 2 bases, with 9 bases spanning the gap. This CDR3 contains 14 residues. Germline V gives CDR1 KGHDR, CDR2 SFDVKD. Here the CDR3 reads CATSDSRTQETQYF. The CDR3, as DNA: TGTGCCACCAGTGATAGTCGTACTCAAGAGACCCAGTACTTC.

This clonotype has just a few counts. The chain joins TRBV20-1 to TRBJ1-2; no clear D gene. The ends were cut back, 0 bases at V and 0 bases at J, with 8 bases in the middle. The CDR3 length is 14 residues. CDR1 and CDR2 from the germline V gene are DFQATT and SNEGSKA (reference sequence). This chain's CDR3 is CSAREGAANYGYTF. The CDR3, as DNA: TGCAGTGCTAGAGAGGGCGCCGCTAACTATGGCTACACCTTC.

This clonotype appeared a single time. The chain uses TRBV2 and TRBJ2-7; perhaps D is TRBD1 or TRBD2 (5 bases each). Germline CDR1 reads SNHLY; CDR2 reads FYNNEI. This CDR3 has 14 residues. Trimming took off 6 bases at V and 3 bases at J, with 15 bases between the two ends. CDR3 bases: TGTGCCAGCAGCCTGGAGAGAGGGGACTACGAGCAGTACTTC. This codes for CASSLERGDYEQYF.

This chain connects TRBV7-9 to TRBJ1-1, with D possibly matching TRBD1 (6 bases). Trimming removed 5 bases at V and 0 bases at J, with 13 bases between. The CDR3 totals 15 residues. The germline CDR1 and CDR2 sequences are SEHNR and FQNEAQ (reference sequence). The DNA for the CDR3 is TGTGCCAGCAGCCAGGGACAACGGATGAACACTGAAGCTTTCTTT. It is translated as CASSQGQRMNTEAFF.

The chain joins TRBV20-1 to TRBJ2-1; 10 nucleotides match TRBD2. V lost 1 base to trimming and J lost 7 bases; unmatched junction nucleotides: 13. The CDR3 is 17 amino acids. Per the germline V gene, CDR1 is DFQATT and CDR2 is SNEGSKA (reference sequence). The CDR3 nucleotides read TGCAGTGCTAGAGGCATCAAGGGAGCGGGGGGGCGTAATGAGCAGTTCTTC. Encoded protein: CSARGIKGAGGRNEQFF.

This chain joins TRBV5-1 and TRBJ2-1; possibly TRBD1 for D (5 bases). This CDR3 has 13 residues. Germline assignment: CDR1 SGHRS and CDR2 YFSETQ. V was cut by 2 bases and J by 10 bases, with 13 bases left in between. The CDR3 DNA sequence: TGCGCCAGCAGCTTCGCCAGGGTAGACGAGCAGTTCTTC. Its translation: CASSFARVDEQFF.

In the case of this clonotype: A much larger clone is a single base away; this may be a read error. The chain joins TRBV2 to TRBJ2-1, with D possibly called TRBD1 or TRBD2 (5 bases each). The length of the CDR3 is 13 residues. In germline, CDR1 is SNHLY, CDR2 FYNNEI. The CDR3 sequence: CASSGDGYNGQFF. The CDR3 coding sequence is TGTGCCAGCAGTGGGGACGGTTACAATGGGCAGTTCTTC.

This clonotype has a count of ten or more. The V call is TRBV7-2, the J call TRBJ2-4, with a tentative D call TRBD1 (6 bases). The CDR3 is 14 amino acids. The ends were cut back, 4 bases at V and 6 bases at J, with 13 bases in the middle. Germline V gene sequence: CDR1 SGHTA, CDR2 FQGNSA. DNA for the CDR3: TGTGCCAGCAGCTCTCCCGGACAGCTAAACATTCAGTACTTC. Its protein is CASSSPGQLNIQYF. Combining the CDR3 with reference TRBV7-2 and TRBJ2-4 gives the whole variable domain GAGVSQSPSNKVTEKGKDVELRCDPISGHTALYWYRQSLGQGLEFLIYFQGNSAPDKSGLPSDRFSAERTGGSVSTLTIQRTQQEDSAVYLCASSSPGQLNIQYFGAGTRLSVL.

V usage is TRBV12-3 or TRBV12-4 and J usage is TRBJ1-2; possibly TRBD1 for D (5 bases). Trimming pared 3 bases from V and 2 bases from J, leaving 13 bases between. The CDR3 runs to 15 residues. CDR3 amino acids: CASSFLVRENYGYTF. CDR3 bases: TGTGCCAGCAGTTTCCTCGTCAGGGAGAACTATGGCTACACCTTC.

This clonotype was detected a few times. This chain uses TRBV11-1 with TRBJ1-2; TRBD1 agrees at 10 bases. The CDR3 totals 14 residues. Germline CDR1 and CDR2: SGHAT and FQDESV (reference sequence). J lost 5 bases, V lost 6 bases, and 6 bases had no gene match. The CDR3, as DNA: TGTGCCAGCAGACCCGGACAGGGGGTGTATGGCTACACCTTC. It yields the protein CASRPGQGVYGYTF.

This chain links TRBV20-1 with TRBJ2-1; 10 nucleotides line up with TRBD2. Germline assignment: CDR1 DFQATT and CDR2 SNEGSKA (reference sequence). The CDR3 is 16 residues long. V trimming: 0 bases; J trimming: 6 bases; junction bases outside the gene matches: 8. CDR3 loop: CSAREQSGGAPNEQFF. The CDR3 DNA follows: TGCAGTGCTAGAGAGCAGAGCGGGGGGGCCCCCAATGAGCAGTTCTTC.

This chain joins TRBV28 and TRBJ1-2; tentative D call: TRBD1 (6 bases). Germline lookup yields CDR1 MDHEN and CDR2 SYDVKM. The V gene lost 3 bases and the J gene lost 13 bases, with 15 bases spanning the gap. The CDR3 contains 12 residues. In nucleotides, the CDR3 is TGTGCCAGCAGTTTGGAAACAGGGAGGTCCACCTTC. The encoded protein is CASSLETGRSTF.

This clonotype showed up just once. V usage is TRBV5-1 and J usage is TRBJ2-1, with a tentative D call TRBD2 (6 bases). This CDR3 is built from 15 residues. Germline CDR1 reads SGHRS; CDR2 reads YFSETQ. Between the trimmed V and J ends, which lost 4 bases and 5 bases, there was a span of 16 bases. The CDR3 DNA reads TGCGCCAGCAGCCCAGTTGGGGGGATGAACAATGAGCAGTTCTTC. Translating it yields CASSPVGGMNNEQFF. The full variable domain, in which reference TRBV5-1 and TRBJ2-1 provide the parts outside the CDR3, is KAGVTQTPRYLIKTRGQQVTLSCSPISGHRSVSWYQQTPGQGLQFLFEYFSETQRNKGNFPGRFSGRQFSNSRSEMNVSTLELGDSALYLCASSPVGGMNNEQFFGPGTRLTVL.

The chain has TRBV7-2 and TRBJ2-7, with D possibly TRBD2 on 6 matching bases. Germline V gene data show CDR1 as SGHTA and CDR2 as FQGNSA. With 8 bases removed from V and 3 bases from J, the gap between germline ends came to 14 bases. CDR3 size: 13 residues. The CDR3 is CASGFGTLYEQYF. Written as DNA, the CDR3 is TGTGCCAGCGGTTTCGGGACTCTCTACGAGCAGTACTTC.

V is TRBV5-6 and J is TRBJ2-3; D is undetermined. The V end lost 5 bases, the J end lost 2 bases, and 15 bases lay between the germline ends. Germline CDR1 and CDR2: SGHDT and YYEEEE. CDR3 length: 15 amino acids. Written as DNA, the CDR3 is TGTGCCAGCAGTTATGGGTATCTGGCCACAGATACGCAGTATTTT. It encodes CASSYGYLATDTQYF.

The CDR3: CASSGQSTSEQFF. The CDR3 DNA reads TGCGCCAGCAGCGGACAATCCACGAGCGAGCAGTTCTTC. This chain joins TRBV5-1 and TRBJ2-1, with D maybe TRBD1 (5 bases). Looked up from germline, CDR1 is SGHRS and CDR2 is YFSETQ. This CDR3 is 13 amino acids long. V dropped 4 bases and J dropped 10 bases, with 15 bases sitting between them.

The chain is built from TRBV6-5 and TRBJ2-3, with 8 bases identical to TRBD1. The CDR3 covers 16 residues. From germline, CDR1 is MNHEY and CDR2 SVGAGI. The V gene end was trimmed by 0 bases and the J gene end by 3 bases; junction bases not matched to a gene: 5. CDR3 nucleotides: TGTGCCAGCAGTTACTCCCGGACAGGGAGAACAGATACGCAGTATTTT. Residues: CASSYSRTGRTDTQYF.

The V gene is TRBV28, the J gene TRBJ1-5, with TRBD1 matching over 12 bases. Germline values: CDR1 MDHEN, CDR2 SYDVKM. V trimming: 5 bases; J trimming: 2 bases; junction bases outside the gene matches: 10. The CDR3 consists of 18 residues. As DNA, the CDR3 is TGTGCCAGCAGTCCCGGGACAGGGGGCGTCATCGGCAATCAGCCCCAGCATTTT. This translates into CASSPGTGGVIGNQPQHF.

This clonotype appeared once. The CDR3 sequence is CASSPGDREGQQYF. Here the CDR3 DNA reads TGTGCCAGCAGCCCCGGGGACAGAGAGGGCCAGCAGTACTTC. This chain connects TRBV3-1 to TRBJ2-7; 7 bases fit TRBD1. Losses at the gene ends were 4 bases for V and 8 bases for J; bases not matched to a gene: 11. Germline V gene sequence: CDR1 LGHDT, CDR2 YNNKEL (reference sequence). This CDR3 is 14 amino acids long.

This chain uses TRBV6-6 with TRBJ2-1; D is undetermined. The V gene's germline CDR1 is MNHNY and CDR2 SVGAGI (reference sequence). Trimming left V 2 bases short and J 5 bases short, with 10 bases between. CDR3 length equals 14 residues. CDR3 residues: CASSYRAVNNEQFF. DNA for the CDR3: TGTGCCAGCAGTTACAGGGCAGTTAACAATGAGCAGTTCTTC.

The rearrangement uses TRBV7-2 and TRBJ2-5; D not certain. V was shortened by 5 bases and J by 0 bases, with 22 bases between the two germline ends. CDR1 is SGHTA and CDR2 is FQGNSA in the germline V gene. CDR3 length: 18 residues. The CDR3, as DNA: TGTGCCAGCAGCCCAAAGAGGTCCGCTACTACTCACCAAGAGACCCAGTACTTC. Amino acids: CASSPKRSATTHQETQYF.

The CDR3 reads CSAREGGASNQPQHF. CDR3 bases: TGCAGTGCTAGAGAAGGGGGGGCGAGCAATCAGCCCCAGCATTTT. The rearrangement links TRBV20-1 to TRBJ1-5; possibly TRBD1 for D (6 bases). The CDR3 sequence is 15 residues long. The V end was cut by 0 bases, the J end by 1 base, with 10 bases between. Germline V lookup: CDR1 DFQATT, CDR2 SNEGSKA (reference sequence).

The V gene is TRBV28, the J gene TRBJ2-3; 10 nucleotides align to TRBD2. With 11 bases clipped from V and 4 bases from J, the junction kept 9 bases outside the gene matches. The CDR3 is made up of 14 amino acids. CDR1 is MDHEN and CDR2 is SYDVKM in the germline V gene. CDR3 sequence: CAESAGGRSDTQYF. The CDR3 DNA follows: TGTGCCGAATCAGCGGGGGGGCGATCAGATACGCAGTATTTT.

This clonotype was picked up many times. CDR3 in DNA: TGTGCCAGCAGTCTCGGGACAGGGGTTTCCTACGAGCAGTACTTC. It encodes CASSLGTGVSYEQYF. The V gene is TRBV7-2, the J gene TRBJ2-7; 10 bases are a match to TRBD1. This CDR3 contains 15 residues. Trimming took 6 bases from V and 1 from J; bases not matched to a gene: 6. In germline, CDR1 is SGHTA, CDR2 FQGNSA.